This passage covers 10 T cell receptor beta chains from one sample sequenced in a study of blood T cell repertoires in COVID-19. Some clones are missing from TCRdb's copy, which holds only in-frame ones; the method was immunoSEQ multiplex PCR. The sample lists around 100,000 clones; 81% were seen once. Material: peripheral blood. The receptors were gathered from a man aged 45-65 years with acute or convalescent COVID-19.

This sequence joins TRBV4-1 and TRBJ2-3; a weak D match, TRBD1 (6 bases). CDR3 length: 14 residues. The germline V and J ends were trimmed by 1 base and 3 bases, with 8 bases remaining between them. CDR1 MGHRA and CDR2 YSYEKL come from the germline V gene. The CDR3 region is CASSQAQGTDTQYF. The CDR3 region has the DNA TGCGCCAGCAGCCAAGCACAGGGTACAGATACGCAGTATTTT.

The rearrangement uses TRBV11-2 and TRBJ1-1; D is ambiguous. The length of the CDR3 is 15 residues. The germline V gene has CDR1 SGHAT and CDR2 FQNNGV. V lost 5 bases and J 1 base, leaving 14 bases between the germline ends. The CDR3 DNA is TGTGCCAGCAGCCCATCTTGGGCCACGAACACTGAAGCTTTCTTT. Its translation: CASSPSWATNTEAFF.

Comments on this clone: Other DNA sequences from this sample encode an identical CDR3 as well. This rearrangement joins TRBV7-3 to TRBJ1-1; D possibly corresponds to TRBD1 (5 bases). V lost 1 base and J lost 5, with 8 bases in between. This CDR3 is built from 13 residues. The germline CDR1 and CDR2 sequences are SGHTA and FQGTGA. The CDR3 sequence is CASSLIRETEAFF. CDR3 nucleotides: TGTGCCAGCAGCTTAATCAGGGAAACTGAAGCTTTCTTT.

In this sample, this clone turned up a few times. The chain links TRBV28 to TRBJ1-5, with no clear D. V was cut by 8 bases and J by 6 bases, with 23 bases left in between. The CDR3 contains 16 residues. From germline, CDR1 is MDHEN and CDR2 SYDVKM. The CDR3 nucleotides read TGTGCCAGCGGTCCTGGACGGCGGGGTAGGATTCAGCCCCAGCATTTT. Its translation: CASGPGRRGRIQPQHF.

This clone has a handful of counts. V usage is TRBV2 and J usage is TRBJ1-2; a weak D match, TRBD1 (5 bases). This CDR3 is built from 14 residues. Trimming stripped 7 bases from V and 4 bases from J, with 16 bases between. Germline loops: CDR1 SNHLY, CDR2 FYNNEI. The CDR3 here is CASTGLGGTYGYTF. The CDR3 DNA sequence: TGTGCCAGCACGGGGTTAGGAGGGACCTATGGCTACACCTTC.

V gene TRBV7-3 combines with J gene TRBJ2-3, with a possible D match to TRBD1 (6 bases). The CDR3 consists of 13 residues. V was shortened by 6 bases and J by 4 bases, with 11 bases between the two germline ends. Germline V lookup: CDR1 SGHTA, CDR2 FQGTGA. The CDR3 sequence: CASRSGDADTQYF. In nucleotides, the CDR3 is TGTGCCAGCAGGTCAGGGGACGCAGATACGCAGTATTTT.

The chain combines TRBV5-1 with TRBJ1-6; D is ambiguous. V lost 5 bases and J 5 bases, leaving 8 bases between the germline ends. Looked up from germline, CDR1 is SGHRS and CDR2 is YFSETQ. The CDR3 is 13 residues long. Here the CDR3 reads CASRYGDNSPLHF. The CDR3 DNA reads TGCGCCAGCAGGTACGGGGATAATTCACCCCTCCACTTT. Looking up the rest from reference TRBV5-1 and TRBJ1-6 gives the full variable domain: KAGVTQTPRYLIKTRGQQVTLSCSPISGHRSVSWYQQTPGQGLQFLFEYFSETQRNKGNFPGRFSGRQFSNSRSEMNVSTLELGDSALYLCASRYGDNSPLHFGNGTRLTVT.

The chain combines TRBV2 with TRBJ1-4; D is ambiguous. CDR3 length equals 15 residues. In germline, CDR1 is SNHLY, CDR2 FYNNEI. The V and J ends lost 7 bases and 0 bases respectively, with 12 bases between them. The CDR3 coding sequence is TGTGCCAGCATTTTAGACGGGGCAACTAATGAAAAACTGTTTTTT. Amino acids: CASILDGATNEKLFF.

The chain is built from TRBV4-1 and TRBJ1-2, with 7 bases that match TRBD1. The CDR3 sequence is 13 residues long. After removal of 3 bases from V and 4 bases from J, the junction contained 2 bases not matched to a gene. Germline CDR1 MGHRA, CDR2 YSYEKL. The CDR3 sequence: CASSQGQLYGYTF. Written as DNA, the CDR3 is TGCGCCAGCAGCCAGGGACAGCTCTATGGCTACACCTTC.

This clone has more than one count but fewer than ten. J is TRBJ1-2 and V is TRBV6-1; perhaps TRBD1 as D (6 bases). Germline V gene lookup returns CDR1 MNHNS and CDR2 SASEGT. The CDR3 has 15 residues. Trimming took 2 bases from V and 2 from J, leaving 12 bases between them. This CDR3 reads CASSETGLSNYGYTF. The CDR3 bases are TGTGCCAGCAGTGAAACAGGGCTGTCGAACTATGGCTACACCTTC.